The entry that follows covers one T cell receptor beta chain sequence. Its cognate antigen is unknown. Germline values: CDR1 SGHRS, CDR2 YFSETQ. The CDR3 is 14 residues long. Trimming shortened V by 4 bases and J by 1 base, and 11 bases separated the two germline ends. These data are taken from a study of T cells after yellow fever vaccination. Findings and caveats of the study: Most clones from primary vaccination resurfaced after the booster (nearly 97% CD4, about 91% CD8).

TCRdb independently ran MiXCR on the 5' RACE reads; one entry per CDR3 protein. The table shows a few hundred thousand distinct CDR3 sequences, with around 6.8% occurring only once. The V call is TRBV5-1, the J call TRBJ1-1; possible D gene TRBD1, 6 bases. The material was PBMCs, obtained roughly seven weeks after the first yellow fever vaccination. This clonotype originated in a man between 18 and 29 years old who received the YFV17D yellow fever vaccine. In nucleotides, the CDR3 is TGCGCCAGCAGCGGCAGGGGAAGGAACACTGAAGCTTTCTTT. Protein: CASSGRGRNTEAFF.